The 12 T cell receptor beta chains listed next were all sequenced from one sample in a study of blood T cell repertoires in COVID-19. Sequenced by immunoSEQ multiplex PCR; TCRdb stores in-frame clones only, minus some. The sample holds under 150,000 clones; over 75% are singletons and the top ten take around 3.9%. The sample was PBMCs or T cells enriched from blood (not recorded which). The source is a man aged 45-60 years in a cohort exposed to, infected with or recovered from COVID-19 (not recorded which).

DNA for the CDR3: TGTGCCATCAGTCCCACAGGGGATCAGCCCCAGCATTTT. It specifies CAISPTGDQPQHF. The chain carries TRBV10-3 and TRBJ1-5, with 7 bases fitting TRBD1. This CDR3 spans 13 amino acids. V lost 5 bases, J lost 5 bases, and 3 bases stayed unmatched. Germline V gene lookup returns CDR1 ENHRY and CDR2 SYGVKD.

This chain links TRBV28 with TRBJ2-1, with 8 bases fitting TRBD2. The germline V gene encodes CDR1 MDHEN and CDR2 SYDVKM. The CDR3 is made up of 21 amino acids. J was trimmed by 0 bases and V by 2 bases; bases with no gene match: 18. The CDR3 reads CASSLPRGGLGPGSSYNEQFF. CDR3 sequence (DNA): TGTGCCAGCAGTTTACCCCGGGGGGGACTAGGGCCCGGAAGCTCCTACAATGAGCAGTTCTTC. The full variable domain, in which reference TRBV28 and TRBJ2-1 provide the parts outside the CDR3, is DVKVTQSSRYLVKRTGEKVFLECVQDMDHENMFWYRQDPGLGLRLIYFSYDVKMKEKGDIPEGYSVSREKKERFSLILESASTNQTSMYLCASSLPRGGLGPGSSYNEQFFGPGTRLTVL.

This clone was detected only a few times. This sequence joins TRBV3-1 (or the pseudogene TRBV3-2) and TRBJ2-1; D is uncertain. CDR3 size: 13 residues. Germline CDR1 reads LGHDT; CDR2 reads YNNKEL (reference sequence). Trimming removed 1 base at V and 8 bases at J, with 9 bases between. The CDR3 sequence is CASSQATHHEQFF. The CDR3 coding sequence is TGTGCCAGCAGCCAAGCTACGCACCATGAGCAGTTCTTC.

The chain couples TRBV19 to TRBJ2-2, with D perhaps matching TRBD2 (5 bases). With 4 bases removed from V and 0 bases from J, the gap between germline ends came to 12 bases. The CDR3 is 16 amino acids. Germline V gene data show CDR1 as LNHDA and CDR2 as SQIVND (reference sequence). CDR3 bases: TGTGCCAGTAGTACACGGACTGGCTCGAACACCGGGGAGCTGTTTTTT. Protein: CASSTRTGSNTGELFF.

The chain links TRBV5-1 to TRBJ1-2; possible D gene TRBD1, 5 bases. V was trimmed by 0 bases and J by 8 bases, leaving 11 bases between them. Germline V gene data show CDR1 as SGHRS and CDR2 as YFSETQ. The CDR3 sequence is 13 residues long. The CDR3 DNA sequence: TGCGCCAGCAGCTTGGAAGCAGGGCTAGGCTACACCTTC. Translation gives CASSLEAGLGYTF.

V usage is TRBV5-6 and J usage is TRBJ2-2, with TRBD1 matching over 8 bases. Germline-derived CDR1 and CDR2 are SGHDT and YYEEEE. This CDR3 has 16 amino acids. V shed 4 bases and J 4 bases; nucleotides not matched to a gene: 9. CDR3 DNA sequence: TGTGCCAGCAGCGGTCCGGGACAGGCTTCCACCGGGGAGCTGTTTTTT. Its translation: CASSGPGQASTGELFF.

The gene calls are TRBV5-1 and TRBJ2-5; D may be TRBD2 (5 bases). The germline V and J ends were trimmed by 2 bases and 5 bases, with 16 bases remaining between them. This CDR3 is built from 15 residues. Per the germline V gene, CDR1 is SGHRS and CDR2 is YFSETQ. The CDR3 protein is CASSFQASERETQYF. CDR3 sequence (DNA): TGCGCCAGCAGCTTCCAGGCTAGTGAGCGGGAGACCCAGTACTTC.

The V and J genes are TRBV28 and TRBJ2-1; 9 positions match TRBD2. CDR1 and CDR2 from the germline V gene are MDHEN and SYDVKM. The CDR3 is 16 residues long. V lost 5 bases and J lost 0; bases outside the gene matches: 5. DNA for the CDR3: TGTGCCAGCAGTCCCCGTAGCGGGAGCTCCTACAATGAGCAGTTCTTC. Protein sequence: CASSPRSGSSYNEQFF.

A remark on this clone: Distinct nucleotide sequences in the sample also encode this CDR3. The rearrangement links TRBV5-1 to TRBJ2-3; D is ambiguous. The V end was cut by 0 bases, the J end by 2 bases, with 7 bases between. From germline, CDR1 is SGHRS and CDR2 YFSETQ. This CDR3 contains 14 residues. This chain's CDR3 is CASSLDSYTDTQYF. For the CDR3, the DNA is TGCGCCAGCAGCTTGGACAGTTACACAGATACGCAGTATTTT.

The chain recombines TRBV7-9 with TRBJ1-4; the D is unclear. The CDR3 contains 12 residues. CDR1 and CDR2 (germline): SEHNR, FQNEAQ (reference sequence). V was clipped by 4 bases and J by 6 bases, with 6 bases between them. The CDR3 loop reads CASSSTDEKLFF. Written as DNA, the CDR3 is TGTGCCAGCAGCTCGACTGATGAAAAACTGTTTTTT.

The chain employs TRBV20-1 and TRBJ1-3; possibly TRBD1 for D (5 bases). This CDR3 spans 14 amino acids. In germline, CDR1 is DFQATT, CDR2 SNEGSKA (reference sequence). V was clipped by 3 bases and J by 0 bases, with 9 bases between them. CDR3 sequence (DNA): TGCAGTGCTAGTATGGGGGGCTCTGGAAACACCATATATTTT. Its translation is CSASMGGSGNTIYF.

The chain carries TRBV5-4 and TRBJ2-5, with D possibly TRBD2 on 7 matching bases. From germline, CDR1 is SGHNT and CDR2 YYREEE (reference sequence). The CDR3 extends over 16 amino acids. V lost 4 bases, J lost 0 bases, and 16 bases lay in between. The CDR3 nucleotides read TGTGCCAGCAGCCCCATGGCGGGGGCGTACCAAGAGACCCAGTACTTC. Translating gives CASSPMAGAYQETQYF.